The T cell receptor (beta chain) under discussion was sequenced for a study of regulatory T cells in long-lasting Graves disease. The study, taken as a whole, reports: Compared with new cases, persistent Graves' patients showed reduced TCR diversity. Persistent patients shared more public clonotypes (fewer than 3,000) than newly diagnosed patients (approximately 1,000).

As for time point: persistent/refractory GD, antithyroid drugs over 5 years with positive TRAb. Generation of the TCR library employed RNA extracted from PBMCs. The patients included were those that came from an endocrinology department in Xi'an, China. This clonotype was detected many times. Its antigen is undetermined. TCR beta libraries were built with iRepertoire HTBI primers and Arm-PCR of CDR3 regions. TCRdb fed the multiplex PCR reads into MiXCR, producing one record per CDR3 protein. The table has around 450,000 distinct CDR3 sequences, 20% to 25% seen once; the top ten hold about 6.6%. This sequence was found in a female donor with Graves disease. This specimen was peripheral blood mononuclear cells (PBMCs), taken when the disease was refractory, from a patient treated with antithyroid drugs.

The CDR3 sequence is CASSPDPLHPPFSTF. DNA of the CDR3: TGTGCCAGCAGCCCCGATCCCCTACACCCTCCCTTCAGCACCTTC. This chain uses TRBV3-1 with TRBJ1-2; the D is unclear. Per germline, CDR1 LGHDT and CDR2 YNNKEL (reference sequence). This CDR3 has 15 residues. Trimming cost V 4 bases and J 13 bases, with 25 bases left between them.